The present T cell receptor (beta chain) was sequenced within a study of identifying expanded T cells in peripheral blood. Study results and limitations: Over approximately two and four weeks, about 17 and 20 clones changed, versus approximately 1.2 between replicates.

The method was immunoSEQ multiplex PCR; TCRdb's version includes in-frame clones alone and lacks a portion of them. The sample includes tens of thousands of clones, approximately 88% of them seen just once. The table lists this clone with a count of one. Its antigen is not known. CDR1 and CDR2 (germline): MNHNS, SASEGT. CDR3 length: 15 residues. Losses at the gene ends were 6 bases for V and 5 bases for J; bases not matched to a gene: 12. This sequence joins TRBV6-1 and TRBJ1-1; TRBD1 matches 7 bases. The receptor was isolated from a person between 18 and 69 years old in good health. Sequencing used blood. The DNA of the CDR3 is TGTGCCAGCAGACCTCAGCAGGGGGGGGGTACTGAAGCTTTCTTT. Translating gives CASRPQQGGGTEAFF.